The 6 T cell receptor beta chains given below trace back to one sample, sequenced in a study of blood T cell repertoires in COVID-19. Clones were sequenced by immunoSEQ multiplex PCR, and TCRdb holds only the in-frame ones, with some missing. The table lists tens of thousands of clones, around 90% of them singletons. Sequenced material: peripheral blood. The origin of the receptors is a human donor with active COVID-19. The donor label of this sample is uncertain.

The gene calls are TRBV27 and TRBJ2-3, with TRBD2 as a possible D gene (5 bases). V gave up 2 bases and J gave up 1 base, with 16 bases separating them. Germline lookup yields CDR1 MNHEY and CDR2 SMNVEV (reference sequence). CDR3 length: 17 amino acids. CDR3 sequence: CASSLALTSFGTDTQYF. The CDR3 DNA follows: TGTGCCAGCAGTTTAGCCCTCACTAGTTTCGGCACAGATACGCAGTATTTT.

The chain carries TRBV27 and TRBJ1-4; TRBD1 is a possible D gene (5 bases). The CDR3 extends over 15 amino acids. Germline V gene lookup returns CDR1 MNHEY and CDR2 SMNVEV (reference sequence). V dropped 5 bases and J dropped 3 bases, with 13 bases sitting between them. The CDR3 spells CASSGAGLANEKLFF. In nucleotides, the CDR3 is TGTGCCAGCAGTGGCGCAGGGCTGGCTAATGAAAAACTGTTTTTT.

CDR3 nucleotide sequence: TGTGCCAGCAGTGCGGCAGGGGGTCAGCCCCAGCATTTT. Translated: CASSAAGGQPQHF. The J gene is TRBJ1-5, the V gene TRBV2, with 7 bases aligning to TRBD1. After removal of 4 bases from V and 6 bases from J, the junction contained 3 bases not matched to a gene. Germline V CDR1 and CDR2: SNHLY, FYNNEI. This CDR3 has 13 amino acids.

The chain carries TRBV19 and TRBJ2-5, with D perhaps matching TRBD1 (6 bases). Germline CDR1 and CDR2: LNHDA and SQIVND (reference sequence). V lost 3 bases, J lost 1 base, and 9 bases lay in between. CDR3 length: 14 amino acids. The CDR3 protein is CASSIGQSQETQYF. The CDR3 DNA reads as TGTGCCAGTAGTATTGGACAGAGCCAAGAGACCCAGTACTTC.

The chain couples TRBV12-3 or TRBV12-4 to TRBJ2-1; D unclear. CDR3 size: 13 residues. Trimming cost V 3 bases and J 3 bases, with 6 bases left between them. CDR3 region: CASSFAGYNEQFF. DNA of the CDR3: TGTGCCAGCAGTTTTGCCGGCTACAATGAGCAGTTCTTC.

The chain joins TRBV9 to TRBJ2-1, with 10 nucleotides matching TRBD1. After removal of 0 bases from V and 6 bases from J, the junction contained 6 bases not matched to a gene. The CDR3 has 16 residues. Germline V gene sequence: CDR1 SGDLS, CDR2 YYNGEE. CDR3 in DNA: TGTGCCAGCAGCGTAGAATTTGGGACAGGGGTCAATGAGCAGTTCTTC. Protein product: CASSVEFGTGVNEQFF.